The present T cell receptor (beta chain) was sequenced within a study of memory CD4+ T cells and cytomegalovirus serostatus. Study overall: This sample comes from healthy Belgian adults, fewer than 10 CMV seropositive, 24 seronegative. Study-wide results and limits: Of 150 to 200 reported CMV TCRbeta sequences, roughly 67 were found in memory CD4+ repertoires. Suggested: most of the CMV-linked TCR signature lies in CD4+ memory cells.

A word on this clone: Antigen: not known.

Libraries were prepared by immunoSEQ multiplex PCR; TCRdb keeps only in-frame clonotypes and omits some of them. The data contain about 59,000 clones, around three quarters of them singletons. The sort gate was single viable CD3+CD4+CD8-CD45RO+ cells for memory CD4+ T cells. CMV serostatus came from serum IgG against pp150, pp28, p38, p52. Trimming cost V 0 bases and J 4 bases, with 12 bases left between them. The germline CDR1 and CDR2 sequences are GTSNPN and SVGIG (reference sequence). This CDR3 is built from 14 residues. The V gene is TRBV30, the J gene TRBJ2-5, with no clear D. The TCR originated in an adult in good health and CMV-seronegative. Some clones in this sample may be carry-over from other donors' samples. The sample taken for sequencing was memory CD4+ T cells from blood. DNA of the CDR3: TGTGCCTGGAGTGTATCGGGCGGTGGAGAGACCCAGTACTTC. Translation gives CAWSVSGGGETQYF.